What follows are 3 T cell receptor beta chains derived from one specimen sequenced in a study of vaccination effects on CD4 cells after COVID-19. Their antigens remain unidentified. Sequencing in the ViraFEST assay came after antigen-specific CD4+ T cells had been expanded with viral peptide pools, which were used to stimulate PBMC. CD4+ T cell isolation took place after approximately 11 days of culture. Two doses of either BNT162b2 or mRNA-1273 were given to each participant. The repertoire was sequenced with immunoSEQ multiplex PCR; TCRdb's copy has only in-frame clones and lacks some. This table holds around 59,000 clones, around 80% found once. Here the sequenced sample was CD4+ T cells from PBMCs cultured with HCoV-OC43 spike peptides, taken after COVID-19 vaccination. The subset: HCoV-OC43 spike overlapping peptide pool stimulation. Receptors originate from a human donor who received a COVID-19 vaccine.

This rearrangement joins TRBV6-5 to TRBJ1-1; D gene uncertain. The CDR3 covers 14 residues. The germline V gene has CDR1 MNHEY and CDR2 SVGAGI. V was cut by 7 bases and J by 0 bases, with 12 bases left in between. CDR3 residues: CASMRRTVNTEAFF. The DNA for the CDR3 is TGTGCCAGCATGAGAAGGACGGTGAACACTGAAGCTTTCTTT.

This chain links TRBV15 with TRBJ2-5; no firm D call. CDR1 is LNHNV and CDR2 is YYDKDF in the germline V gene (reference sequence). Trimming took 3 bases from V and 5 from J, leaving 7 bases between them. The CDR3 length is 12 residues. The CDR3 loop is CATSRGYETQYF. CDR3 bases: TGTGCCACCAGCAGGGGGTATGAGACCCAGTACTTC.

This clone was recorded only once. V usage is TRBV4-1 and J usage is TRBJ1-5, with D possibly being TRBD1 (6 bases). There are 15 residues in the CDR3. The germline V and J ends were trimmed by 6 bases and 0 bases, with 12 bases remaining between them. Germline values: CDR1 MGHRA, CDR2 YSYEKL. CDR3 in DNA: TGCGCCAGCAGTGGACAGATCAATAGCAATCAGCCCCAGCATTTT. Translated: CASSGQINSNQPQHF.